This TCR beta chain was identified in a study of blood T cell repertoires in COVID-19. The overall study: PBMCs, B-cell-depleted T cells, or T cells were the source of the cDNA or gDNA that made up the material.

Seattle patients were enrolled while actively infected and followed longitudinally. In the original processing: Reference gene primer amplification gave nucleated cell count estimates. Some clones are missing from TCRdb's copy, which holds only in-frame ones; the method was immunoSEQ multiplex PCR. The V and J calls and clone size were taken over from that table, and D and trimming were inferred from the DNA. The sample records about 140,000 clones, about 87% being singletons. Germline V gene data show CDR1 as MNHNY and CDR2 as SVGAGI (reference sequence). The CDR3 covers 13 residues. Deletions cut 7 bases from V and 7 bases from J, with 16 bases between.

The J gene is TRBJ1-2, the V gene TRBV6-6; D is undetermined. This receptor was taken from a human donor with COVID-19, enrolled during active disease. The donor label of this sample is uncertain. Material for sequencing was peripheral blood. The CDR3 spells CASTVDDSAGYTF. The CDR3 bases are TGTGCCAGCACCGTCGACGACTCTGCTGGCTACACCTTC.